This T cell receptor (beta chain) was identified in a study of technical replicates of blood from a few donors. Assay: immunoSEQ multiplex PCR; the TCRdb copy retains only in-frame clones and omits some. The sample contains some 70,000 clones, about 97% of which appear only once. The CDR3 is made up of 12 amino acids. V lost 6 bases and J lost 8, with 10 bases in between. Germline CDR1 reads MDHEN; CDR2 reads SYDVKM. Sequenced sample: T cells isolated from PBMCs. The rearrangement links TRBV28 to TRBJ1-4; a weak D match, TRBD1 (5 bases). This receptor was identified in a human donor in good health. CDR3 protein: CASSAGAEKLFF. The DNA of the CDR3 is TGTGCCAGCAGCGCTGGGGCCGAAAAACTGTTTTTT.